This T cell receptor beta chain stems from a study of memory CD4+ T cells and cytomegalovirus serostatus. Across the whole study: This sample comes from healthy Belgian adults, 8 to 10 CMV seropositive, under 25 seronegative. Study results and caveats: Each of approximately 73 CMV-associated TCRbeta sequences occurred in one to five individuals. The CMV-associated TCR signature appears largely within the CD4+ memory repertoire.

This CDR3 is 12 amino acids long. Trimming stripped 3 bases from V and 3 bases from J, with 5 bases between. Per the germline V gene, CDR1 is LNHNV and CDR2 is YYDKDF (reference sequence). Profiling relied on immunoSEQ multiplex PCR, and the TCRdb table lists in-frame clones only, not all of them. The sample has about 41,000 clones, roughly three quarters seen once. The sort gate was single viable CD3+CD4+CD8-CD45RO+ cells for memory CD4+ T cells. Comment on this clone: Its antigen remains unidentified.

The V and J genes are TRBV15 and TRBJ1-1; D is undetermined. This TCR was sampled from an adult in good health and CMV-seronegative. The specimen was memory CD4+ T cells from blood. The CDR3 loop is CATSSPDTEAFF. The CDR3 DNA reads TGTGCCACCAGCAGCCCCGACACTGAAGCTTTCTTT.